This T cell receptor (beta chain) comes out of a study of blood T cell repertoires in COVID-19. The CDR3 runs to 14 residues. V was clipped by 0 bases and J by 5 bases, with 11 bases between them. Germline values: CDR1 GTSNPN, CDR2 SVGIG (reference sequence). Study processing details: Estimation of nucleated cell counts relied on the amplification of reference gene primers. Generated by immunoSEQ multiplex PCR, the TCRdb table keeps only in-frame clones and is missing some. V and J calls and clone size are copied from that table; D and trimming were computed from the DNA. This sample has almost 200,000 clones; around four fifths occur once, and the top ten carry approximately 0.9%.

The chain uses TRBV30 and TRBJ1-5; the D gene is possibly TRBD1 (6 bases). The sample comprised peripheral blood. The TCR sequence derives from a man in his 60s with COVID-19, enrolled during active disease. CDR3 coding DNA: TGTGCCTGGAGTGTGGGGGGGCTGGATCAGCCCCAGCATTTT. This translates into CAWSVGGLDQPQHF.